Below are 11 T cell receptor beta chains sequenced from a single sample in a study of OX40 agonist ivuxolimab in advanced cancers. Here immunoSEQ multiplex PCR was the method, and the copy in TCRdb shows in-frame clones only, minus some. The data contain tens of thousands of clones, around 77% of them singletons. Source: CD4+ or CD8+ T cells sorted from blood, taken in a trial of the OX40 agonist ivuxolimab. These receptors all come from an adult with an advanced solid tumor such as melanoma, head and neck, liver or kidney cancer.

The rearrangement joins TRBV5-4 to TRBJ2-3, with TRBD1 identical over 7 bases. Germline values: CDR1 SGHNT, CDR2 YYREEE (reference sequence). V trimming: 3 bases; J trimming: 5 bases; junction bases outside the gene matches: 6. CDR3 size: 14 residues. CDR3 sequence (DNA): TGTGCCAGCAGCTCCAAAGGGGGCGGAGATACGCAGTATTTT. Its translation is CASSSKGGGDTQYF.

CDR3 DNA: TGTGCCTGCTGCGGGGAGCTGTTTTTT. It yields the protein CACCGELFF. J is TRBJ2-2 and V is TRBV30; D remains ambiguous. With 6 bases removed from V and 7 bases from J, the gap between germline ends came to 3 bases. CDR3 size: 9 residues. From germline, CDR1 is GTSNPN and CDR2 SVGIG (reference sequence).

This clone was seen more than once but under ten times. V gene TRBV7-9 combines with J gene TRBJ1-2; no definite D call. Germline CDR1 SEHNR, CDR2 FQNEAQ (reference sequence). The CDR3 totals 12 residues. Deletions cut 5 bases from V and 8 bases from J, with 12 bases between. The CDR3: CASSPPLGGYTF. In nucleotides, the CDR3 is TGTGCCAGCAGCCCTCCCTTGGGAGGCTACACCTTC.

The genes are TRBV19 and TRBJ2-3, with TRBD2 matching over 11 bases. This CDR3 is 19 amino acids long. The germline gives CDR1 LNHDA, CDR2 SQIVND (reference sequence). Trimming took 3 bases from V and 3 from J; bases not matched to a gene: 14. CDR3 in amino acids: CASSMLAGGRDQRTDTQYF. The CDR3, as DNA: TGTGCCAGTAGTATGCTAGCGGGAGGTAGGGACCAGAGAACAGATACGCAGTATTTT.

The chain is built from TRBV6-4 and TRBJ2-5; TRBD1 might be the D (6 bases). The last part of the DNA fits TRBJ2-7 better; the J call may be wrong. The CDR3 is 13 amino acids. Germline-derived CDR1 and CDR2 are MRHNA and SNTAGT. The CDR3 is CASSGQQGSEQYF. The CDR3 coding sequence is TGTGCCAGCAGTGGCCAACAGGGTTCCGAGCAGTACTTC.

The genes are TRBV4-2 and TRBJ2-1; 13 bases are a match to TRBD2. In germline, CDR1 is LGHNA, CDR2 YNFKEQ. J gave up 8 bases and V 1 base, and 5 bases lay outside the gene matches. CDR3 size: 16 residues. CDR3 amino acids: CASSQGGTSGAYEQFF. The CDR3 DNA follows: TGTGCCAGCAGCCAAGGGGGGACTAGCGGGGCGTATGAGCAGTTCTTC.

This clone was seen only once. The CDR3 DNA is TGTGCCAGCAGTGAGCAAGCTTGGAGCTACGAGCAGTACTTC. It specifies CASSEQAWSYEQYF. The chain uses TRBV2 and TRBJ2-7, with D uncertain. This CDR3 is 14 amino acids long. With 3 bases removed from V and 3 bases from J, the gap between germline ends came to 12 bases. Germline CDR1 and CDR2: SNHLY and FYNNEI.

The genes are TRBV10-2 and TRBJ2-5; no definite D call. Germline values: CDR1 WSHSY, CDR2 SAAADI. Trimming removed 0 bases at V and 0 bases at J, with 11 bases between. The CDR3 has 16 residues. CDR3 residues: CASSESLSRYQETQYF. The CDR3 nucleotides read TGCGCCAGCAGTGAGTCCCTGAGTCGGTACCAAGAGACCCAGTACTTC.

The genes are TRBV18 and TRBJ2-3, with D uncertain. V lost 6 bases and J lost 5, with 12 bases in between. Germline CDR1 is KGHSH and CDR2 is LQKENI. The CDR3 extends over 13 amino acids. The CDR3 spells CASSPRRGDTQYF. CDR3 in DNA: TGTGCCAGCTCCCCTCGGCGAGGAGATACGCAGTATTTT. Complete variable domain (other parts from reference TRBV18 and TRBJ2-3): NAGVMQNPRHLVRRRGQEARLRCSPMKGHSHVYWYRQLPEEGLKFMVYLQKENIIDESGMPKERFSAEFPKEGPSILRIQQVVRGDSAAYFCASSPRRGDTQYFGPGTRLTVL.

The rearrangement links TRBV28 to TRBJ2-1; D is uncertain. Germline V gene data show CDR1 as MDHEN and CDR2 as SYDVKM. V was pared by 2 bases and J by 6 bases, with 2 bases between. This CDR3 region has 11 residues. CDR3 nucleotides: TGTGCCAGCAGTTTAGTCAATGAGCAGTTCTTC. Translating gives CASSLVNEQFF.

DNA of the CDR3: TGTGCCAGCAGCTTAGCTGGGCAGGGTGTCGGCGAGCAGTACTTC. Its protein product is CASSLAGQGVGEQYF. The chain links TRBV7-2 to TRBJ2-7; possible D gene TRBD1, 5 bases. The CDR3 covers 15 residues. V lost 0 bases and J lost 6, with 15 bases in between. Germline V lookup: CDR1 SGHTA, CDR2 FQGNSA. The full variable domain, with the rest looked up from reference TRBV7-2 and TRBJ2-7, is GAGVSQSPSNKVTEKGKDVELRCDPISGHTALYWYRQSLGQGLEFLIYFQGNSAPDKSGLPSDRFSAERTGGSVSTLTIQRTQQEDSAVYLCASSLAGQGVGEQYFGPGTRLTVT.